The 25 T cell receptor beta chains reported below all come from one sample, sequenced in a study of T cells in Graves' hyperthyroidism and ophthalmopathy. From RNA transcripts, TCR beta CDR3 regions were amplified. Carried out on the TCR CDR3, a first-round RT-PCR used the HTBI primer set. In TCRdb, the multiplex PCR reads were re-called with MiXCR into one record per CDR3 protein. The table has roughly 350,000 distinct CDR3 sequences, approximately 15% seen once; the top ten hold around 25%. Sample: blood. These receptors originate from a woman under 40 with Graves' hyperthyroidism.

This clonotype occurred many times. J is TRBJ2-2 and V is TRBV11-2; TRBD1 or TRBD2 may be the D gene (5 bases each). Germline assignment: CDR1 SGHAT and CDR2 FQNNGV. Trimming shortened V by 3 bases and J by 8 bases, and 19 bases separated the two germline ends. This CDR3 is built from 16 residues. The DNA for the CDR3 is TGTGCCAGCAGCTTTCGAGGGGCCTCGAGGTCGGGGGAGCTGTTTTTT. Residues: CASSFRGASRSGELFF.

At least ten counts were recorded for this clonotype. The V and J genes are TRBV2 and TRBJ2-1, with 7 bases lining up with TRBD1. Germline V CDR1 and CDR2: SNHLY, FYNNEI. This CDR3 is built from 14 residues. Germline trimming cut 3 bases from V and 3 bases from J; bases unmatched to any gene: 2. For the CDR3, the DNA is TGTGCCAGCAGTGACAGGGGGATCTACAATGAGCAGTTCTTC. Amino acids: CASSDRGIYNEQFF.

This clonotype was recorded many times. The V and J genes are TRBV11-2 and TRBJ1-2; D is unclear. Germline-derived CDR1 and CDR2 are SGHAT and FQNNGV. The CDR3 loop spans 16 amino acids. Deletions cut 0 bases from V and 5 bases from J, with 16 bases between. The CDR3 here is CASSLDPIAGSYGYTF. The CDR3 DNA follows: TGTGCCAGCAGCTTAGATCCTATAGCAGGATCATATGGCTACACCTTC.

The rearrangement links TRBV5-5 to TRBJ2-5; 9 bases are shared with TRBD1. Germline lookup yields CDR1 SGHKS and CDR2 YYEKEE (reference sequence). With 3 bases clipped from V and 5 bases from J, the junction kept 11 bases outside the gene matches. CDR3 length: 16 amino acids. The CDR3 nucleotides read TGTGCCAGCAGCTCAATGCCGGGACAGGGTGTGGAGACCCAGTACTTC. This codes for CASSSMPGQGVETQYF.

The gene calls are TRBV20-1 and TRBJ2-2; 14 nucleotides agree with TRBD2. After removal of 3 bases from V and 6 bases from J, the junction contained 12 bases not matched to a gene. The germline gives CDR1 DFQATT, CDR2 SNEGSKA (reference sequence). This CDR3 contains 18 residues. The CDR3 loop is CSARGGTSGSERAGELFF. The CDR3 coding sequence is TGCAGTGCTAGGGGCGGGACTAGCGGGAGTGAGAGGGCCGGGGAGCTGTTTTTT.

This clonotype was seen only a few times. A junction boundary mismatches the germline segment, possibly from a read error. The chain is built from TRBV6-1 and TRBJ2-1, with 7 bases that match TRBD2. The CDR3 loop spans 16 amino acids. The germline CDR1 and CDR2 sequences are MNHNS and SASEGT. This CDR3 reads CTSSELRGGSSYEQFF. DNA for the CDR3: TGTACCAGCAGTGAGCTTCGGGGCGGGAGTTCGTATGAGCAGTTCTTC.

The CDR3 bases are TGCAGTGCCCGAAGAACCCTTGCGGGAGAGTGCACCGGGGAGCTGTTTTTT. It is translated as CSARRTLAGECTGELFF. V is TRBV20-1 and J is TRBJ2-2; the match to TRBD2 covers 7 bases. The V and J ends lost 6 bases and 4 bases, in that order; junction bases with no gene match: 17. The CDR3 length is 17 residues. Per germline, CDR1 DFQATT and CDR2 SNEGSKA (reference sequence).

In its sample, this clonotype was seen many times. This chain links TRBV28 with TRBJ2-1, with 8 bases aligning to TRBD2. Germline V gene lookup returns CDR1 MDHEN and CDR2 SYDVKM. The CDR3 is made up of 14 amino acids. V was pared by 5 bases and J by 6 bases, with 6 bases of the junction left unmatched. The CDR3 region is CASSPPSGGNEQFF. CDR3 sequence (DNA): TGTGCCAGCAGTCCCCCAAGCGGGGGCAATGAGCAGTTCTTC.

The rearrangement uses TRBV2 and TRBJ2-7; D gene uncertain. This CDR3 is 15 amino acids long. V lost 0 bases, J lost 0 bases, and 9 bases lay in between. The germline gives CDR1 SNHLY, CDR2 FYNNEI. DNA of the CDR3: TGTGCCAGCAGTGAAGCGTTCGGGCGCTCCTACGAGCAGTACTTC. Residues: CASSEAFGRSYEQYF.

The chain carries TRBV18 and TRBJ2-1; D tentatively fits TRBD1 or TRBD2 (5 bases each). The germline gives CDR1 KGHSH, CDR2 LQKENI. The ends were cut back, 3 bases at V and 5 bases at J, with 17 bases in the middle. There are 16 residues in the CDR3. CDR3 sequence reads: CASSPRDAISNNEQFF. The CDR3 coding sequence is TGTGCCAGCTCACCCAGGGACGCAATATCGAACAATGAGCAGTTCTTC.

For this clonotype: A single base separates this from a much larger clone, so it may be a read error. The chain has TRBV9 and TRBJ2-1; D remains ambiguous. Germline CDR1 and CDR2: SGDLS and YYNGEE. This CDR3 comprises 11 residues. Trimming took 0 bases from V and 5 from J, leaving 0 bases between them. As DNA, the CDR3 is TGTGCCAGCAGCGTAGACAATGAGCAGTTCTTC. Translation gives CASSVDNEQFF.

This clonotype came up a few times. The J gene is TRBJ1-2, the V gene TRBV6-1; TRBD1 might be the D (6 bases). The CDR3 length is 13 residues. V was trimmed by 5 bases and J by 6 bases, leaving 13 bases between them. The germline V gene encodes CDR1 MNHNS and CDR2 SASEGT. CDR3 region: CASSLDRRDGYTF. The CDR3 region has the DNA TGTGCCAGCAGTCTGGACAGACGAGATGGCTACACCTTC.

The gene calls are TRBV20-1 and TRBJ2-5; tentatively, D is TRBD2 (5 bases). The CDR3 sequence is 13 residues long. The germline gives CDR1 DFQATT, CDR2 SNEGSKA (reference sequence). The V end lost 0 bases, the J end lost 7 bases, and 12 bases lay between the germline ends. This chain's CDR3 is CSARDVLVGTQYF. The CDR3 coding sequence is TGCAGTGCTAGAGACGTACTAGTAGGGACCCAGTACTTC.

This clonotype was observed many times. The chain couples TRBV27 to TRBJ2-1; the match to TRBD1 covers 8 bases. With 6 bases clipped from V and 4 bases from J, the junction kept 5 bases outside the gene matches. The germline CDR1 and CDR2 sequences are MNHEY and SMNVEV (reference sequence). The CDR3 covers 14 residues. CDR3 residues: CASSAGTGYNEQFF. As DNA, the CDR3 is TGTGCCAGCAGCGCCGGGACAGGTTACAATGAGCAGTTCTTC.

CDR3: CAWSGLGAYQPQHF. The DNA for the CDR3 is TGTGCCTGGAGTGGTCTGGGGGCCTATCAGCCCCAGCATTTT. The chain carries TRBV30 and TRBJ1-5; tentative D call: TRBD1 (6 bases). The ends were cut back, 1 base at V and 5 bases at J, with 12 bases in the middle. The germline V gene encodes CDR1 GTSNPN and CDR2 SVGIG (reference sequence). The CDR3 is made up of 14 amino acids.

This chain connects TRBV6-1 to TRBJ2-3, with 10 bases lining up with TRBD1. The CDR3 covers 15 residues. Unmatched junction bases numbered 8, after V lost 6 bases and J lost 5 bases. CDR1 and CDR2 (germline): MNHNS, SASEGT. CDR3 in DNA: TGTGCCAGCAGAGCCGGGACAGGGGTTGGAGATACGCAGTATTTT. Amino acids: CASRAGTGVGDTQYF.

This clonotype was seen ten or more times. The V call is TRBV2, the J call TRBJ2-1; a weak D match, TRBD2 (6 bases). Trimming removed 4 bases at V and 3 bases at J, with 13 bases between. Germline CDR1 is SNHLY and CDR2 is FYNNEI. The CDR3 covers 15 residues. CDR3 coding DNA: TGTGCCAGCAGTGGTCGTAGCGGAGACTACAATGAGCAGTTCTTC. This gives the protein CASSGRSGDYNEQFF.

This clonotype occurred many times. The rearrangement links TRBV6-1 to TRBJ2-7, with D unclear. V lost 7 bases and J 3 bases, leaving 16 bases between the germline ends. Per the germline V gene, CDR1 is MNHNS and CDR2 is SASEGT. There are 14 residues in the CDR3. The CDR3 coding sequence is TGTGCCAGCAAAGGACCGATAAACAACTACGAGCAGTACTTC. It translates to CASKGPINNYEQYF.

This chain links TRBV18 with TRBJ1-5; 7 positions agree with TRBD1. V dropped 4 bases and J dropped 6; count of bases not matched to a gene: 9. The length of the CDR3 is 15 residues. Germline values: CDR1 KGHSH, CDR2 LQKENI. CDR3: CASSRKQGLSQPQHF. The CDR3 bases are TGTGCCAGCTCACGCAAACAGGGGTTGAGTCAGCCCCAGCATTTT.

This clonotype has just a few counts. The chain combines TRBV5-1 with TRBJ2-5; D is possibly TRBD2 (5 bases). The CDR3 spans 13 residues. V shed 5 bases and J shed 9 bases, with 17 bases lying between them. Germline assignment: CDR1 SGHRS and CDR2 YFSETQ. This CDR3 is CASRADGSDPQYF. DNA of the CDR3: TGCGCCAGCAGAGCGGACGGGTCTGATCCCCAGTACTTC.

With regard to this clonotype: A much larger clone differs by one base, so this may be a read error. The chain links TRBV20-1 to TRBJ2-3; no firm D call. Germline assignment: CDR1 DFQATT and CDR2 SNEGSKA (reference sequence). CDR3 length: 13 residues. The CDR3 coding sequence is TGCAATGCTAGTCCCCCTGGCACAGATACGCAGTATTTT. Translated: CNASPPGTDTQYF.

The J gene is TRBJ2-1, the V gene TRBV20-1; 10 bases agree with TRBD2. The germline V gene encodes CDR1 DFQATT and CDR2 SNEGSKA (reference sequence). The CDR3 consists of 14 residues. J lost 5 bases, V lost 7 bases, and 8 bases had no gene match. Here the CDR3 reads CSVITSGTNNEQFF. CDR3 nucleotide sequence: TGCAGTGTTATAACTAGCGGGACTAACAATGAGCAGTTCTTC.

The sample holds many counts of this clonotype. The chain has TRBV9 and TRBJ1-2; D unclear. The CDR3 runs 14 residues. The germline V gene encodes CDR1 SGDLS and CDR2 YYNGEE. V lost 4 bases and J lost 4, with 14 bases in between. For the CDR3, the DNA is TGTGCCAGCAGCCCCCGGAGGGAGGGCTATGGCTACACCTTC. Protein sequence: CASSPRREGYGYTF. Using reference TRBV9 and TRBJ1-2 for the parts outside the CDR3, the full variable domain is DSGVTQTPKHLITATGQRVTLRCSPRSGDLSVYWYQQSLDQGLQFLIQYYNGEERAKGNILERFSAQQFPDLHSELNLSSLELGDSALYFCASSPRREGYGYTFGSGTRLTVV.

The J gene is TRBJ2-2, the V gene TRBV6-6, with 7 bases aligning to TRBD1. Germline lookup yields CDR1 MNHNY and CDR2 SVGAGI (reference sequence). CDR3 length: 17 residues. The V gene end was trimmed by 0 bases and the J gene end by 2 bases; junction bases not matched to a gene: 6. The CDR3, as DNA: TGTGCCAGCAGTTACTCCCCAGGGGGTTCTAACACCGGGGAGCTGTTTTTT. Translation: CASSYSPGGSNTGELFF.

This chain uses TRBV7-6 with TRBJ2-7; D might be TRBD1 (5 bases). The CDR3 has 13 residues. Trimming took off 3 bases at V and 3 bases at J, with 9 bases between the two ends. Germline values: CDR1 SGHVS, CDR2 FNYEAQ. The CDR3 nucleotides are TGTGCCAGCAGCTTGTTTAGGGGCTACGAGCAGTACTTC. Encoded protein: CASSLFRGYEQYF.